Following are 5 T cell receptor beta chains from one sample sequenced in a study of blood T cell repertoires in COVID-19. Sequencing was performed with immunoSEQ multiplex PCR; in TCRdb, only in-frame clones are kept and a portion is missing. The data hold more than 300,000 clones, with 85% to 90% observed a single time. Sequenced: peripheral blood. Receptor source: a woman in her 50s with COVID-19, enrolled during active disease.

The chain is built from TRBV3-1 (or the pseudogene TRBV3-2) and TRBJ2-1; D not resolved. The CDR3 has 11 residues. The V and J ends lost 10 bases and 0 bases respectively, with 4 bases between them. Germline V lookup: CDR1 LGHDT, CDR2 YNNKEL (reference sequence). CDR3 sequence reads: CATSSYNEQFF. The CDR3 DNA reads TGTGCCACGAGCTCCTACAATGAGCAGTTCTTC.

This chain links TRBV7-9 with TRBJ2-7, with D tentatively TRBD1 (5 bases). From germline, CDR1 is SEHNR and CDR2 FQNEAQ (reference sequence). Trimming took 5 bases from V and 0 from J, leaving 14 bases between them. The CDR3 contains 15 residues. This CDR3 is CASSPRAGYSYEQYF. Written as DNA, the CDR3 is TGTGCCAGCAGCCCTCGGGCAGGGTACTCCTACGAGCAGTACTTC. The full variable domain, completed using reference TRBV7-9 and TRBJ2-7, is DTGVSQNPRHKITKRGQNVTFRCDPISEHNRLYWYRQTLGQGPEFLTYFQNEAQLEKSRLLSDRFSAERPKGSFSTLEIQRTEQGDSAMYLCASSPRAGYSYEQYFGPGTRLTVT.

The rearrangement uses TRBV28 and TRBJ2-7; 8 positions agree with TRBD1. Germline V gene data show CDR1 as MDHEN and CDR2 as SYDVKM. J gave up 3 bases and V 9 bases, and 13 bases lay outside the gene matches. The CDR3 runs 15 residues. The CDR3 is CASSITGGSYYEQYF. Written as DNA, the CDR3 is TGTGCCAGTTCGATTACAGGGGGATCCTACTACGAGCAGTACTTC.

In DNA, the CDR3 is TGTGCCACCGGGGCCGAGCCAAACAATGAGCAGTTCTTC. Its protein is CATGAEPNNEQFF. The chain joins TRBV15 to TRBJ2-1, with D possibly being TRBD1 (5 bases). The CDR3 has 13 amino acids. V lost 8 bases, J lost 5 bases, and 13 bases lay in between. Germline values: CDR1 LNHNV, CDR2 YYDKDF (reference sequence).

In this sample, this clone turned up once. V is TRBV30 and J is TRBJ2-3; 8 nucleotides agree with TRBD2. Germline V lookup: CDR1 GTSNPN, CDR2 SVGIG (reference sequence). This CDR3 contains 13 residues. Germline trimming cut 1 base from V and 7 bases from J; bases unmatched to any gene: 4. The DNA for the CDR3 is TGTGCCTGGAGTGCGGGGGGGATGAATACGCAGTATTTT. As protein: CAWSAGGMNTQYF.